Listed below are T cell receptor beta chains from one sample, sequenced in a study of blood T cell repertoires in COVID-19. Assay: immunoSEQ multiplex PCR; the TCRdb copy retains only in-frame clones and omits some. The table includes about 75,000 clones, about nine tenths detected once. Sequenced input: peripheral blood. These receptors all come from a human donor in a cohort sampled during active COVID-19. Both conserved end residues are part of each CDR3. Each record gives: clone size, J gene, V gene, D gene, CDR3 protein, CDR3 DNA. A D gene is named only where the DNA matches it firmly. Clone size is shown for a subset of rows, as once, few, many or a class of expanded clone.

size: once
J: TRBJ1-1
V: TRBV7-8
D: TRBD1
CDR3: CAAGQGLRDTEAFF
DNA: TGTGCCGCGGGACAGGGGTTAAGAGACACTGAAGCTTTCTTT

size: .
J: TRBJ2-5
V: TRBV29-1
D: TRBD1
CDR3: CSVEDLRTGVILGETQYF
DNA: TGCAGCGTTGAAGATCTTCGTACAGGGGTTATACTGGGAGAGACCCAGTACTTC

size: .
J: TRBJ1-1
V: TRBV7-9
D: .
CDR3: CASSLVVGTLQAFF
DNA: TGTGCCAGCAGCTTAGTAGTGGGGACATTGCAGGCTTTCTTT

size: .
J: TRBJ1-5
V: TRBV7-2
D: .
CDR3: CASSLTRSNQPQHF
DNA: TGTGCCAGCAGCTTAACTCGAAGCAATCAGCCCCAGCATTTT

size: few
J: TRBJ1-4
V: TRBV19
D: .
CDR3: CASSPTQTNEKLFF
DNA: TGTGCCAGTAGTCCTACACAGACTAATGAAAAACTGTTTTTT

size: .
J: TRBJ2-7
V: TRBV4-1
D: .
CDR3: CASSQDNIYEQYF
DNA: TGCGCCAGCAGCCAAGATAATATCTACGAGCAGTACTTC

size: .
J: TRBJ2-5
V: TRBV7-2
D: .
CDR3: CASSLVGGETQYF
DNA: TGTGCCAGCAGCTTAGTAGGGGGAGAGACCCAGTACTTC

size: .
J: TRBJ1-4
V: TRBV9
D: TRBD1
CDR3: CASSTRQGSTNEKLFF
DNA: TGTGCCAGCAGCACGAGACAGGGATCAACTAATGAAAAACTGTTTTTT

size: .
J: TRBJ1-1
V: TRBV5-1
D: .
CDR3: CASSLLGDMNTEAFF
DNA: TGCGCCAGCAGCTTGCTGGGGGACATGAACACTGAAGCTTTCTTT

size: few
J: TRBJ1-2
V: TRBV29-1
D: .
CDR3: CSVVLPGRQNYGYTF
DNA: TGCAGCGTTGTCCTACCAGGCCGCCAAAACTATGGCTACACCTTC

size: .
J: TRBJ1-2
V: TRBV25-1
D: TRBD1
CDR3: CASSPTAGQNYGYTF
DNA: TGTGCCAGCAGTCCGACCGCGGGACAGAACTATGGCTACACCTTC

size: .
J: TRBJ1-5
V: TRBV23-1
D: .
CDR3: CASSHFSNQPQHF
DNA: TGCGCCAGCAGTCACTTTAGCAATCAGCCCCAGCATTTT

size: .
J: TRBJ2-7
V: TRBV27
D: TRBD1
CDR3: CASKPFDRGNEQYF
DNA: TGTGCCAGCAAGCCCTTTGACAGGGGCAACGAGCAGTACTTC

size: .
J: TRBJ2-3
V: TRBV4-1
D: TRBD2
CDR3: CASSPLGRAGTTDTQYF
DNA: TGCGCCAGCAGCCCACTGGGTCGAGCGGGAACCACAGATACGCAGTATTTT

size: .
J: TRBJ2-1
V: TRBV11-2
D: TRBD2
CDR3: CASSYRLAGPANEQFF
DNA: TGTGCCAGCAGCTATAGACTAGCGGGACCCGCCAATGAGCAGTTCTTC

size: .
J: TRBJ2-1
V: TRBV2
D: .
CDR3: CASSDALGQKINNEQFF
DNA: TGTGCCAGCAGTGATGCCCTCGGACAGAAAATAAACAATGAGCAGTTCTTC

size: .
J: TRBJ2-4
V: TRBV4-2
D: .
CDR3: CASSQDNPGKDIQYF
DNA: TGTGCCAGCAGCCAAGATAACCCCGGGAAGGACATTCAGTACTTC

size: .
J: TRBJ1-6
V: TRBV5-6
D: TRBD1
CDR3: CASSLGQGNSPLHF
DNA: TGTGCCAGCAGCCTGGGACAGGGGAATTCACCCCTCCACTTT

size: .
J: TRBJ1-2
V: TRBV7-2
D: .
CDR3: CASSGPERARGGYTF
DNA: TGTGCCAGCAGCGGCCCGGAGAGAGCGCGTGGTGGCTACACCTTC

size: .
J: TRBJ1-2
V: TRBV7-2
D: .
CDR3: CASSLAGATYGYTF
DNA: TGTGCCAGCAGCTTAGCGGGGGCTACCTATGGCTACACCTTC

size: .
J: TRBJ2-7
V: TRBV5-1
D: TRBD2
CDR3: CASSLTGGGRIYEQYF
DNA: TGCGCCAGCAGCCTTACGGGCGGGGGTAGAATCTACGAGCAGTACTTC

size: .
J: TRBJ1-6
V: TRBV6-2/TRBV6-3
D: TRBD1
CDR3: CASSSTGGSSPLHF
DNA: TGTGCCAGCAGTTCTACAGGGGGTAGTTCACCCCTCCACTTT

size: once
J: TRBJ2-5
V: TRBV6-5
D: TRBD1
CDR3: CASRPVGQGKETQYF
DNA: TGTGCCAGCAGACCCGTTGGACAGGGGAAAGAGACCCAGTACTTC

size: .
J: TRBJ1-4
V: TRBV10-2
D: TRBD1
CDR3: CASSGSGTGDEKLFF
DNA: TGCGCCAGCAGTGGGAGCGGGACAGGGGATGAAAAACTGTTTTTT

size: .
J: TRBJ2-2
V: TRBV7-9
D: TRBD1
CDR3: CASSRQAGTDNTGELFF
DNA: TGTGCCAGCAGCCGCCAAGCCGGGACAGATAACACCGGGGAGCTGTTTTTT

size: .
J: TRBJ1-6
V: TRBV7-2
D: .
CDR3: CASSLIRGNSPLHF
DNA: TGTGCCAGCAGCTTAATCAGGGGTAATTCACCCCTCCACTTT

size: .
J: TRBJ2-2
V: TRBV7-2
D: TRBD2
CDR3: CASSLRASGGADTGELFF
DNA: TGTGCCAGCAGCTTAAGGGCTAGCGGGGGGGCGGACACCGGGGAGCTGTTTTTT

size: .
J: TRBJ2-2
V: TRBV4-1
D: TRBD1
CDR3: CASSQRTGTNTGELFF
DNA: TGCGCCAGCAGCCAACGGACAGGGACTAACACCGGGGAGCTGTTTTTT

size: .
J: TRBJ2-7
V: TRBV7-9
D: TRBD1
CDR3: CASSEGGGSYEQYF
DNA: TGTGCCAGCAGTGAAGGGGGCGGTTCCTACGAGCAGTACTTC

size: .
J: TRBJ1-4
V: TRBV29-1
D: TRBD1
CDR3: CSAGQGGTNEKLFF
DNA: TGCAGCGCCGGACAGGGAGGTACTAATGAAAAACTGTTTTTT

size: .
J: TRBJ2-3
V: TRBV5-6
D: .
CDR3: CASSLDNTDTQYF
DNA: TGTGCCAGCAGCTTGGACAACACAGATACGCAGTATTTT

size: .
J: TRBJ1-5
V: TRBV6-5
D: .
CDR3: CASSQGYSNQPQHF
DNA: TGTGCCAGCAGTCAGGGGTATAGCAATCAGCCCCAGCATTTT

size: .
J: TRBJ2-2
V: TRBV7-8
D: TRBD2
CDR3: CASSFMTSGRVNGELFF
DNA: TGTGCCAGCAGCTTTATGACTAGCGGGAGGGTTAACGGGGAGCTGTTTTTT

size: .
J: TRBJ2-1
V: TRBV6-2/TRBV6-3
D: .
CDR3: CASSYIGEQFF
DNA: TGTGCCAGCAGTTACATAGGGGAACAGTTCTTC

size: few
J: TRBJ2-7
V: TRBV7-6
D: .
CDR3: CASSLDTGFSVEQYF
DNA: TGTGCCAGCAGCTTAGATACAGGGTTTAGCGTCGAGCAGTACTTC

size: large
J: TRBJ1-6
V: TRBV28
D: .
CDR3: CASSLHYGGSGSPLHF
DNA: TGTGCCAGCAGTCTCCATTACGGGGGTTCAGGGTCACCCCTCCACTTT

size: medium-sized
J: TRBJ2-7
V: TRBV5-1
D: TRBD1
CDR3: CASSWDSREQYF
DNA: TGCGCCAGCAGCTGGGACAGTCGCGAGCAGTACTTC

size: .
J: TRBJ1-3
V: TRBV28
D: TRBD1
CDR3: CASSGDRDLLSGNTIYF
DNA: TGTGCCAGCAGTGGCGACAGGGACCTACTCTCTGGAAACACCATATATTTT

size: .
J: TRBJ1-2
V: TRBV4-3
D: .
CDR3: CASSQDLIGQGVPGYTF
DNA: TGCGCCAGCAGCCAAGATCTAATAGGGCAGGGTGTTCCTGGCTACACCTTC